The T cell receptor beta chain under discussion was sequenced for a study of blood T cells in healthy people across ages. This clonotype was observed a handful of times. Next came a second PCR, run for roughly 7 to 12 cycles, which used a sample-barcoded 5' primer along with a J-beta primer mix. TCRdb re-analysed the 5' RACE reads in MiXCR, keeping a single row per CDR3 protein. The sample yields 650,000 to 1,000,000 distinct CDR3 sequences, under 40% seen once. Source material: blood. The origin of this receptor is a man between 18 and 35 years old in good health.

CDR3 sequence reads: CASSPQGIGNQPQHF. As DNA, the CDR3 is TGTGCCAGCAGTCCGCAGGGAATAGGCAATCAGCCCCAGCATTTT. V is TRBV28 and J is TRBJ1-5, with a possible D match to TRBD1 (5 bases). Trimming took off 5 bases at V and 2 bases at J, with 13 bases between the two ends. The CDR3 is 15 amino acids. Germline V lookup: CDR1 MDHEN, CDR2 SYDVKM. The whole variable domain, remainder taken from reference TRBV28 and TRBJ1-5, is DVKVTQSSRYLVKRTGEKVFLECVQDMDHENMFWYRQDPGLGLRLIYFSYDVKMKEKGDIPEGYSVSREKKERFSLILESASTNQTSMYLCASSPQGIGNQPQHFGDGTRLSIL.